Listed below are T cell receptor beta chains from one sample, sequenced in a study of shared clonotypes between healthy human individuals. Only in-frame clones appear in the TCRdb table, and some are missing; sequencing was by immunoSEQ multiplex PCR. Of just over 2,000,000 clones listed, 90% to 95% are singletons. Sequencing was done on a sample of naive CD4+ T cells sorted from blood. These receptors originate from a man aged 18 to 29 in good health. The CDR3 runs from the conserved cysteine through the conserved F or W. A D gene is named only where the DNA matches it firmly. Part of the rows lack a size; the others show once, few, many or a class for expanded clones.

len,abundance,j_gene,v_gene,d_gene,CDR3nt,CDR3aa
16,.,TRBJ1-1,TRBV30,TRBD1,TGTGCCTGGAGCACCGGGACAGGGGGCCGTAGGACTGAAGCTTTCTTT,CAWSTGTGGRRTEAFF
13,.,TRBJ1-1,TRBV9,.,TGTGCCAGCAGCTCCAATGTAAACACTGAAGCTTTCTTT,CASSSNVNTEAFF
15,.,TRBJ2-7,TRBV6-6,.,TGTGCCAGCAGGCAGGACCCGACTATCCCCTACGAGCAGTACTTC,CASRQDPTIPYEQYF
14,.,TRBJ1-5,TRBV15,.,TGTGCCACCAGCGGTGGGACATCCAATCAGCCCCAGCATTTT,CATSGGTSNQPQHF
16,.,TRBJ1-1,TRBV5-1,.,TGCGCCAGCAGCCCCGGCCACCGGGCCGACAACACTGAAGCTTTCTTT,CASSPGHRADNTEAFF
15,.,TRBJ1-4,TRBV7-9,.,TGTGCCAGCAGCTTAAGGACCGCAACTAATGAAAAACTGTTTTTT,CASSLRTATNEKLFF
12,once,TRBJ1-6,TRBV10-3,.,TGTGCCATCAGTGAGTTTGGATCACCCCTCCACTTT,CAISEFGSPLHF
15,.,TRBJ2-3,TRBV5-6,TRBD2,TGTGCCAGCAGCTTGGGGGCTAGCGGGAGACGTACGCAGTATTTT,CASSLGASGRRTQYF
15,.,TRBJ1-2,TRBV5-1,TRBD1,TGCGCCAGCAGCTTGGACAGGGGGCAGGGAAATGGCTACACCTTC,CASSLDRGQGNGYTF
14,.,TRBJ2-7,TRBV10-1,.,TGCGCCAGCAGTGACCGGGTTAAATCCTACGAGCAGTACTTC,CASSDRVKSYEQYF
15,.,TRBJ2-7,TRBV6-5,TRBD1,TGTGCCAGCAGTAACCCCGGGACAGGTGCCTACGAGCAGTACTTC,CASSNPGTGAYEQYF
16,.,TRBJ2-1,TRBV10-3,.,TGTGCCATCAGTGAGTCTGGCGGAGCCTCCTACAATGAGCAGTTCTTC,CAISESGGASYNEQFF
13,.,TRBJ1-5,TRBV28,.,TGTGCCAGCAGTTTAGGGAATAACCAGCCCCAGCATTTT,CASSLGNNQPQHF
13,.,TRBJ2-5,TRBV7-3,.,TGTGCCAGCAGCTTAACAGGGGCCGAGACCCAGTACTTC,CASSLTGAETQYF
15,.,TRBJ2-3,TRBV7-9,.,TGTGCCAGCAGTACAGGCGTGGGTAGCACAGATACGCAGTATTTT,CASSTGVGSTDTQYF
15,.,TRBJ2-1,TRBV5-4,.,TGTGCCAGCAGCCTAGACCGGAGCTCCTACAATGAGCAGTTCTTC,CASSLDRSSYNEQFF
19,.,TRBJ2-7,TRBV5-1,TRBD2,TGCGCCAGCAGCTCGGGACTAGCGGGATCCCGGAAGGAAAGTGACGAGCAGTACTTC,CASSSGLAGSRKESDEQYF
16,once,TRBJ2-2,TRBV9,TRBD2,TGTGCCAGCAGCGTAGGACTAGCGGGAATGAGCGGGGAGCTGTTTTTT,CASSVGLAGMSGELFF
12,.,TRBJ2-5,TRBV6-5,.,TGTGCCAGCAGTTACAGGGGAGAGACCCAGTACTTC,CASSYRGETQYF
17,.,TRBJ1-1,TRBV18,.,TGTGCCAGCTCACCCCAGGGCACAGCAAAAATTAACACTGAAGCTTTCTTT,CASSPQGTAKINTEAFF
14,.,TRBJ1-1,TRBV28,.,TGTGCCAGCAGTTTCCCAGGGGATGGGACTGAAGCTTTCTTT,CASSFPGDGTEAFF
15,.,TRBJ2-7,TRBV6-5,.,TGTGCCAGCAGTTACAGGCGGCAGGGCGGCTACGAGCAGTACTTC,CASSYRRQGGYEQYF
13,.,TRBJ1-3,TRBV30,.,TGTGCCTGGAGTATGAGTACTGGAAACACCATATATTTT,CAWSMSTGNTIYF
15,.,TRBJ2-1,TRBV7-3,TRBD2,TGTGCCAGCAGCCCGACTAGCGGGAGTTACAATGAGCAGTTCTTC,CASSPTSGSYNEQFF
19,.,TRBJ2-7,TRBV11-2,TRBD2,TGTGCCAGCAGCTTATCCTCTGCCGTCGGGACTAGCGGGACTAATGAGCAGTACTTC,CASSLSSAVGTSGTNEQYF
14,once,TRBJ2-7,TRBV6-1,.,TGTGCCAGCACCCCGGGCTCAGAGCGCTACGAGCAGTACTTC,CASTPGSERYEQYF
11,.,TRBJ2-7,TRBV6-6,.,TGTGCCAGCAGTGGCAGAGACGAGCAGTACTTC,CASSGRDEQYF
14,.,TRBJ1-4,TRBV4-2,TRBD1,TGTGCCAGCAGTCAGGGGGCAGCGAATGAAAAACTGTTTTTT,CASSQGAANEKLFF
14,.,TRBJ2-7,TRBV6-5,.,TGTGCCAGCAGTCCCCGACAGAGCTCCTACGAGCAGTACTTC,CASSPRQSSYEQYF
13,.,TRBJ2-4,TRBV2,.,TGTGCCAGCAGTGACTGGGGGCATGACATTCAGTACTTC,CASSDWGHDIQYF
14,.,TRBJ1-1,TRBV5-4,.,TGTGCCAGCAGCGTCCAAAACGGGAACACTGAAGCTTTCTTT,CASSVQNGNTEAFF
16,.,TRBJ2-5,TRBV12-5,TRBD2,TGTGCTAGTATAAGAGCCCTCAATAGCGGGAACTGCATCCAGTACTTC,CASIRALNSGNCIQYF
16,.,TRBJ2-7,TRBV9,.,TGTGCCAGCAGCCCCCCCGGGGCCCTCACTTCCAACGAGCAGTACTTC,CASSPPGALTSNEQYF
14,.,TRBJ1-3,TRBV5-1,TRBD1,TGCGCCAGCAGCTTGGAAGGCAGGGGGGACACCATATATTTT,CASSLEGRGDTIYF
16,.,TRBJ1-6,TRBV19,TRBD1,TGTGCCAGTAGTACCATCCGGGACAGGGGGTATTCACCCCTCCACTTT,CASSTIRDRGYSPLHF
15,.,TRBJ1-3,TRBV5-4,.,TGTGCCAGCAGCTTAGGGGGAAGTGCTGGAAACACCATATATTTT,CASSLGGSAGNTIYF
14,.,TRBJ1-4,TRBV5-1,TRBD1,TGCGCCAGCAGCGAGACAGGGTCTAATGAAAAACTGTTTTTT,CASSETGSNEKLFF